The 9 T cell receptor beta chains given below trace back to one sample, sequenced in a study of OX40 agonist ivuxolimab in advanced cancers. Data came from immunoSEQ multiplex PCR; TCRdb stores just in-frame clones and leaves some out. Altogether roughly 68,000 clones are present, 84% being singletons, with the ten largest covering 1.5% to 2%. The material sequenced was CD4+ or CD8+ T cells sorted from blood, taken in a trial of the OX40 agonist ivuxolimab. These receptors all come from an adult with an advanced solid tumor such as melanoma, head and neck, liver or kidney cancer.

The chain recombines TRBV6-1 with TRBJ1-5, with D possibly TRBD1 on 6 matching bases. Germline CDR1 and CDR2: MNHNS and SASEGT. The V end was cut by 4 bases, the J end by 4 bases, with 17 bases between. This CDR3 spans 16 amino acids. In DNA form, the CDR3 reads TGTGCCAGCAGTGGGTCCTGGACAGTTCCAAATCAGCCCCAGCATTTT. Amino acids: CASSGSWTVPNQPQHF.

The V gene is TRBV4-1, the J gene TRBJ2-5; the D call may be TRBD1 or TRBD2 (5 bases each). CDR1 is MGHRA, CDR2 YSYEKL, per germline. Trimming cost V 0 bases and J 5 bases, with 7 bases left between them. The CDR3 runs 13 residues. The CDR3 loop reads CASSQERDETQYF. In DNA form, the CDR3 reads TGCGCCAGCAGCCAAGAAAGGGACGAGACCCAGTACTTC.

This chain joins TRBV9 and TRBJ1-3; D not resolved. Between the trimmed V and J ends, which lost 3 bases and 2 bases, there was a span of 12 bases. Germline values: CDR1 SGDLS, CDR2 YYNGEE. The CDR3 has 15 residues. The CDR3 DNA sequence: TGTGCCAGCAGCGCTCCCCCACGTCCTGGAAACACCATATATTTT. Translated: CASSAPPRPGNTIYF. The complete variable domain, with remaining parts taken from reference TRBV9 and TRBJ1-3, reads DSGVTQTPKHLITATGQRVTLRCSPRSGDLSVYWYQQSLDQGLQFLIQYYNGEERAKGNILERFSAQQFPDLHSELNLSSLELGDSALYFCASSAPPRPGNTIYFGEGSWLTVV.

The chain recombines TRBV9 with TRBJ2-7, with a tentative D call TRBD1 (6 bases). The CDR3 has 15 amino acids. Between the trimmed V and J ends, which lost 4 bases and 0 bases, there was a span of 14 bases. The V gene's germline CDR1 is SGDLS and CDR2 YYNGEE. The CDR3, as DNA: TGTGCCAGCAGCCCTACTCAACAGGGCTCCTACGAGCAGTACTTC. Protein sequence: CASSPTQQGSYEQYF.

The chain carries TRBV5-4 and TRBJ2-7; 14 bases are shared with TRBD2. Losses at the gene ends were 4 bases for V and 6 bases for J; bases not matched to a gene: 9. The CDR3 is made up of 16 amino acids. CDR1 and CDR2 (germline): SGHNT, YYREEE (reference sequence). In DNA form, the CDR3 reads TGTGCCAGCAGCCCGGGGACTAGCGGGAGTGCGGGCGAGCAGTACTTC. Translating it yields CASSPGTSGSAGEQYF.

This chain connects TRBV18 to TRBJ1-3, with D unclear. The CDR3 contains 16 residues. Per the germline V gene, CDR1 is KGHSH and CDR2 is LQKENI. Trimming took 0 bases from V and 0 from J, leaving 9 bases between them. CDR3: CASSPPGSSSGNTIYF. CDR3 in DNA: TGTGCCAGCTCACCACCAGGATCATCCTCTGGAAACACCATATATTTT.

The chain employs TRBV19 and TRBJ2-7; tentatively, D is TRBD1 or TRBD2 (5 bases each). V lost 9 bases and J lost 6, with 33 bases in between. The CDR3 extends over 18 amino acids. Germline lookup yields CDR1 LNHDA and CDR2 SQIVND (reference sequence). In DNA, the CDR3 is TGTGCCAGCTGCCAGTCCCGCTCGGACGGAGTCAGGGAGTGCGAGCAGTACTTC. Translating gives CASCQSRSDGVRECEQYF.

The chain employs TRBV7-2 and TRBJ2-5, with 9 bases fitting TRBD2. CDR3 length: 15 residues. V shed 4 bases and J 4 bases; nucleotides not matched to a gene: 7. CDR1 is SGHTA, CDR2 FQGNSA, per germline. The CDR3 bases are TGTGCCAGCAGCTCACAGATTAGCGGGAGAGAGACCCAGTACTTC. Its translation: CASSSQISGRETQYF.

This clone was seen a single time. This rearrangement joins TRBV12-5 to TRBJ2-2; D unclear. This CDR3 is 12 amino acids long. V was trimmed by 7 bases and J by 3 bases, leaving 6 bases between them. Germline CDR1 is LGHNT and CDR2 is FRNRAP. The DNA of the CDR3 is TGTGCTAGTGCCCAGGACACCGGGGAGCTGTTTTTT. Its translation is CASAQDTGELFF.